This T cell receptor beta chain was documented in a study of OX40 agonist ivuxolimab in advanced cancers. General notes on the study: Ivuxolimab was a fully human IgG2 agonistic monoclonal antibody targeting the costimulatory receptor OX40 (CD134). The point of sequencing TCRbeta in the periphery was to test whether ivuxolimab changed TCR sequence diversity and drove clonal T-cell expansion. Partial responses occurred in three dose-escalation patients: two with cutaneous melanoma and one with hepatocellular carcinoma. Of the roughly 52 dose-escalation patients, hepatocellular carcinoma was present in about 20, melanoma in approximately 15, renal cell carcinoma in 9 and head and neck cancer in 9. Intravenous ivuxolimab was administered to patients every 2 weeks at six dose levels: 0.01, 0.1, 0.3, 1.5, 3 and 10 mg/kg. Prior anti-PD-1, anti-PD-L1 or anti-CTLA-4 therapy was permitted, and checkpoint inhibitors had been received by around 39% of dose-escalation patients. The paper covers the monotherapy dose-escalation part of the phase I ivuxolimab trial, which included N ≈ 52 patients. In the dose-escalation cohort, roughly 80% of patients were male, and the mean age was roughly 60 years, with a range of about 23 to 80.

What the authors observed across the whole study: At doses of 0.1 to 3.0 mg/kg, clonal expansion of both CD4+ and CD8+ T cells in blood was seen between baseline and week 6. Low levels of normalized T-cell clonal expansion were also shown by some nonresponding patients. After ivuxolimab, CD8+ T cells had more expanded clones than CD4+ T cells on average. In partial responders in the 0.1-3.0 mg/kg groups, normalized peripheral clonal expansion was found to be among the lowest, especially among CD8+ T cells. Which antigens the clonally expanded peripheral T cells were specific for was not determined.

To sequence the TCRbeta CDR3 region, genomic DNA was isolated from the sorted cells. TCRbeta CDR3 regions were sequenced using the immunoSEQ Assay. TCRdb mirrors the immuneACCESS table, restricted to in-frame sequences. Some clones are absent from its copies; in checked studies, under half trace to an unresolved V gene, and the reason for the others is unknown. This sample is represented by fewer than 90,000 clones; 65% to 90% of them were singletons. The ten largest clones represent less than 4% of the sample. Sequences SGHNT (CDR1) and YYREEE (CDR2) are obtained from the germline V gene (reference sequence). The V and J ends are trimmed by 4 bases and 0 bases, leaving 16 bases between them. The CDR3 runs 16 residues from the cysteine to the phenylalanine. Only the CDR3 DNA stays, 48 bases, in frame from base 1. The trial excluded patients who had a history of autoimmune disease or were on systemic immunosuppression. Peripheral blood for TCR sequencing was collected from all dose cohorts at baseline, on cycle 4 day 1, and on cycle 7 day 1. Samples were obtained from an open-label, multicenter, first-in-human phase I dose-escalation trial of ivuxolimab. Adults with locally advanced or metastatic head and neck squamous cell, hepatocellular, melanoma or renal cell carcinoma were enrolled in the trial. CD4+ and CD8+ T cells were sorted separately from peripheral blood before TCR sequencing.

Worth noting for this clone: This receptor's antigen is unknown. One base away there is no much larger clone; base qualities are not given.

This sequence uses TRBV5-4 and TRBJ1-2; the D gene is perhaps TRBD1, from 5 matching bases. The specimen was CD4+ or CD8+ T cells sorted from blood, collected in a trial of the OX40 agonist ivuxolimab. The origin of this receptor is an adult with an advanced solid tumor such as melanoma, head and neck, liver or kidney cancer. The nucleotides read TGTGCCAGCAGCCGACTGGGGCTAATAGCTAACTATGGCTACACCTTC. Its translation is CASSRLGLIANYGYTF. The entire variable domain, with the stretches around the CDR3 drawn from the reference TRBV5-4 and TRBJ1-2 proteins, is ETGVTQSPTHLIKTRGQQVTLRCSSQSGHNTVSWYQQALGQGPQFIFQYYREEENGRGNFPPRFSGLQFPNYSSELNVNALELDDSALYLCASSRLGLIANYGYTFGSGTRLTVV.